The clone carrying this T cell receptor beta chain has a handful of counts. Its antigen is unidentified. Amplification by 5'RACE using constant-segment primers produced TCR alpha and TCR beta cDNA libraries that carried sample barcodes and UMIs. TCRdb passed the 5' RACE reads through MiXCR, listing each CDR3 protein once. The repertoire has about half a million distinct CDR3 sequences, 15% to 20% of them found once; the top ten carry over 9%. This sample is drawn from a study of T-cell memory formation after mild COVID-19. For the study at large: Most TCR clusters belonged to a single donor.

Trimming removed 5 bases from V and 7 bases from J; junction bases left unmatched: 11. CDR3 size: 16 residues. The germline gives CDR1 SGHTA, CDR2 FQGNSA. The study's findings and limits: Second-wave clones peaking on day 37 lacked confirmed SARS-CoV-2 specificity. Clones contracting day 15 to 85 were balanced CD4/CD8; later expanders leaned CD4+.

The TCR originated in an adult woman who had mild COVID-19 (a few samples of this study predate the infection). Cell type and time point are not known. Source material: PBMCs or a T cell subset sorted from them (not recorded which). This sequence joins TRBV7-2 and TRBJ2-2; 9 nucleotides line up with TRBD2. CDR3 protein: CASSPVGGRAHGELFF. CDR3 nucleotide sequence: TGTGCCAGCAGCCCAGTAGGCGGGAGGGCCCACGGGGAGCTGTTTTTT.